The clone carrying this T cell receptor (beta chain) was seen only a few times. Its antigen is as yet unknown. This CDR3 is built from 13 residues. V lost 2 bases and J 8 bases, leaving 7 bases between the germline ends. CDR1 is MNHEY and CDR2 is SVGAGI in the germline V gene. This entry belongs to a study of cytomegalovirus exposure and HLA in healthy donors. The PCR ran on 60 Vbeta and 13 Jbeta primers. Assay: immunoSEQ multiplex PCR; the TCRdb copy retains only in-frame clones and omits some. The repertoire includes more than 60,000 clones, 74% of them detected once, and roughly 9% sits in the top ten. The study's findings and limits: Across HLA loci, a later analysis found differing TCR association rates, with DRB1 most and HLA-C fewest.

The source is a man between 40 and 49 years old in good health and CMV-seropositive. The gene calls are TRBV6-5 and TRBJ1-6; the D is unclear. Material: PBMCs. This chain's CDR3 is CASSYELHSPLHF. The CDR3 coding sequence is TGTGCCAGCAGTTACGAGTTACATTCACCCCTCCACTTT.